The TCR beta chain under discussion was sequenced for a study of cytomegalovirus exposure and HLA in healthy donors. Notes on this clone: Its antigen is currently unknown.

Each of the donors was a healthy bone marrow donor. The PCR employed 60 Vbeta primers together with 13 Jbeta primers. Measured with immunoSEQ multiplex PCR; TCRdb has only the in-frame clones, and not every one. Of 150,000 to 200,000 clones detected, approximately 80% appear once; the ten largest clones hold under 1.5%. Whole-study results and caveats: A missense variant in DCLRE1C was later tied to TCR beta V- and J-gene trimming.

The clonotype comes from a young man in good health and CMV-seronegative. The source material was PBMCs.

CDR3 coding DNA: TGTGCCAGCAGCTTAGTCGGACTAGCGGCGTACGAGCAGTACTTC. Residues: CASSLVGLAAYEQYF. The V and J genes are TRBV7-2 and TRBJ2-7; 10 bases are shared with TRBD2. The CDR3 consists of 15 residues. The germline V gene has CDR1 SGHTA and CDR2 FQGNSA. With 1 base clipped from V and 4 bases from J, the junction kept 4 bases outside the gene matches.